This T cell receptor beta chain emerged from a study of response to subunit inactivated influenza vaccine. This CDR3 has 17 amino acids. V lost 7 bases and J lost 0; bases outside the gene matches: 13. About this clonotype itself: Its antigen is not identified.

Study-wide findings and caveats: With each seasonal influenza vaccination, the authors suggested, few new T cells are recruited.

Each CDR3 protein is one row after TCRdb ran MiXCR on the RT-PCR reads. The sample includes around 540,000 distinct CDR3 sequences, roughly 10% seen only once; the top ten take 10% to 13%. This clonotype was sampled from a man in his fifties or sixties who received an inactivated influenza vaccine. The sample was PBMCs from blood, taken on the day of vaccination. The chain carries TRBV12-3 or TRBV12-4 and TRBJ2-3, with TRBD2 matching over 7 bases. CDR3 sequence: CASNPFRTSDSTDTQYF. In DNA form, the CDR3 reads TGTGCCAGCAACCCATTTCGCACTAGCGATAGCACAGATACGCAGTATTTT.